These 25 T cell receptor beta chains originate from one sample sequenced in a study of blood T cell repertoires in COVID-19. Assay: immunoSEQ multiplex PCR; the TCRdb copy retains only in-frame clones and omits some. The profile shows 30,000 to 45,000 clones, roughly 73% of them singletons. Material: peripheral blood. Source of these receptors: a man in his sixties with acute or convalescent COVID-19.

This clone was seen just once. The V and J genes are TRBV5-1 and TRBJ2-1; possibly TRBD2 for D (6 bases). In germline, CDR1 is SGHRS, CDR2 YFSETQ. The CDR3 is 14 amino acids. V lost 5 bases and J 3 bases, leaving 12 bases between the germline ends. This CDR3 reads CASRGLAIYNEQFF. DNA for the CDR3: TGCGCCAGCAGGGGGCTAGCGATCTACAATGAGCAGTTCTTC.

V usage is TRBV4-3 and J usage is TRBJ2-2; possible D gene TRBD2, 5 bases. Trimming took off 0 bases at V and 5 bases at J, with 13 bases between the two ends. Looked up from germline, CDR1 is LGHNA and CDR2 is YSLEER. CDR3 length: 16 amino acids. For the CDR3, the DNA is TGCGCCAGCAGCCAAGAAGACGGGAAAAGGACCGGGGAGCTGTTTTTT. It yields the protein CASSQEDGKRTGELFF.

By proportion, this clone is medium-sized. The chain couples TRBV12-2 to TRBJ2-7; the table's TRBD2 call for D was not verified on the DNA. TRBV12-2 is listed as a pseudogene. This CDR3 is 16 amino acids long. The CDR3 region has the DNA TGTGCAAGTCGCTTAGGGGAACTAGCGGGCCCCTCCAAGCAGTACTTC. As protein: CASRLGELAGPSKQYF.

The chain links TRBV5-1 to TRBJ2-5, with 16 bases lining up with TRBD2. After removal of 2 bases from V and 4 bases from J, the junction contained 8 bases not matched to a gene. The CDR3 is made up of 18 amino acids. The V gene's germline CDR1 is SGHRS and CDR2 YFSETQ. The DNA for the CDR3 is TGCGCCAGCAGCTTCTCCGGGACTAGCGGGAGGGGTGGAGAGACCCAGTACTTC. It is translated as CASSFSGTSGRGGETQYF.

This clone has just a few counts. The chain couples TRBV9 to TRBJ2-2, with 10 bases lining up with TRBD2. The ends lost 4 bases at V and 6 bases at J; junction bases unmatched: 12. The germline V gene encodes CDR1 SGDLS and CDR2 YYNGEE. This CDR3 is built from 17 residues. CDR3 region: CASSLGGLAFSAGELFF. The DNA for the CDR3 is TGTGCCAGCAGCTTAGGGGGACTAGCGTTTTCGGCCGGGGAGCTGTTTTTT.

The V and J genes are TRBV7-2 and TRBJ2-3; 10 nucleotides line up with TRBD2. CDR1 SGHTA and CDR2 FQGNSA come from the germline V gene. Losses at the gene ends were 7 bases for V and 4 bases for J; bases not matched to a gene: 8. The CDR3 has 15 residues. The CDR3 protein is CASIISGRTADTQYF. Here the CDR3 DNA reads TGTGCCAGCATCATTAGCGGGAGGACGGCAGATACGCAGTATTTT.

This clone appeared once. This sequence may be a read error, since a much larger clone differs from it by one base. V and J are TRBV4-2 and TRBJ2-3; 7 nucleotides line up with TRBD2. The CDR3 consists of 16 residues. Germline CDR1 is LGHNA and CDR2 is YNFKEQ. V was clipped by 1 base and J by 0 bases; unmatched bases: 4. The CDR3 is CASSQGGTTSTDTQYF. DNA for the CDR3: TGTGCCAGCAGCCAAGGAGGGACTACTAGCACAGATACGCAGTATTTT.

A single count supports this clone. The CDR3 DNA is TGCGCCAGCAGCCAAGATCTCAGCGGGCCCTACGAGCAGTACTTC. Its protein is CASSQDLSGPYEQYF. V and J are TRBV4-3 and TRBJ2-7; perhaps TRBD2 as D (6 bases). Germline V gene sequence: CDR1 LGHNA, CDR2 YSLEER. This CDR3 is 15 amino acids long. Trimming took off 0 bases at V and 2 bases at J, with 11 bases between the two ends.

V is TRBV2 and J is TRBJ2-1, with 7 bases lining up with TRBD2. V dropped 10 bases and J dropped 6; count of bases not matched to a gene: 6. From germline, CDR1 is SNHLY and CDR2 FYNNEI. The CDR3 has 12 residues. The CDR3 bases are TGTGCCATCAGACTAGCTCCCAATGAGCAGTTCTTC. Encoded protein: CAIRLAPNEQFF.

The chain couples TRBV11-2 to TRBJ2-7, with TRBD2 matching 13 bases. Trimming took 4 bases from V and 1 from J; bases not matched to a gene: 10. Germline V gene lookup returns CDR1 SGHAT and CDR2 FQNNGV. The CDR3 consists of 18 residues. CDR3: CASSSLPPGLAGSYEQYF. Here the CDR3 DNA reads TGTGCCAGCAGCTCACTCCCCCCGGGACTAGCGGGATCCTACGAGCAGTACTTC.

This rearrangement joins TRBV2 to TRBJ1-2, with D tentatively TRBD1 (5 bases). CDR1 and CDR2 from the germline V gene are SNHLY and FYNNEI. The CDR3 contains 14 residues. V dropped 6 bases and J dropped 8 bases, with 19 bases sitting between them. In nucleotides, the CDR3 is TGTGCCAGCAGGGGGGACTCCTCTTCGAGGGGCTACACCTTC. Protein product: CASRGDSSSRGYTF.

CDR3: CASSLGPPREQYF. DNA for the CDR3: TGTGCCAGCAGCTTGGGCCCACCCCGCGAGCAGTACTTC. The chain couples TRBV7-2 to TRBJ2-7, with D hard to call. This CDR3 has 13 amino acids. Deletions cut 3 bases from V and 6 bases from J, with 12 bases between. Germline lookup yields CDR1 SGHTA and CDR2 FQGNSA. The full variable domain, completed using reference TRBV7-2 and TRBJ2-7, is GAGVSQSPSNKVTEKGKDVELRCDPISGHTALYWYRQSLGQGLEFLIYFQGNSAPDKSGLPSDRFSAERTGGSVSTLTIQRTQQEDSAVYLCASSLGPPREQYFGPGTRLTVT.

This clone was seen more than once but under ten times. The chain joins TRBV2 to TRBJ1-2; 8 bases are a match to TRBD1. From germline, CDR1 is SNHLY and CDR2 FYNNEI. V dropped 5 bases and J dropped 1; count of bases not matched to a gene: 6. The CDR3 contains 15 residues. The DNA for the CDR3 is TGTGCCAGCAGTACTCAGGGGGCGATTAACTATGGCTACACCTTC. Translating it yields CASSTQGAINYGYTF.

This chain links TRBV10-3 with TRBJ2-7; D unresolved. The germline gives CDR1 ENHRY, CDR2 SYGVKD. CDR3 length equals 13 residues. V was shortened by 11 bases and J by 0 bases, with 14 bases between the two germline ends. The CDR3 region has the DNA TGTGCCGCGGCCGGAGCGAGCTCCTACGAGCAGTACTTC. Its translation: CAAAGASSYEQYF.

The V call is TRBV6-5, the J call TRBJ2-7; 7 nucleotides match TRBD2. CDR3 length equals 16 residues. With 4 bases clipped from V and 2 bases from J, the junction kept 11 bases outside the gene matches. Germline V gene lookup returns CDR1 MNHEY and CDR2 SVGAGI. This CDR3 reads CASSSPGAGAPYEQYF. The CDR3 coding sequence is TGTGCCAGCAGTTCCCCTGGCGCGGGAGCCCCCTACGAGCAGTACTTC.

The chain is built from TRBV29-1 and TRBJ2-3; D unresolved. Germline V CDR1 and CDR2: SQVTM, ANQGSEA. The CDR3 is 14 residues long. Trimming stripped 3 bases from V and 0 bases from J, with 10 bases between. Written as DNA, the CDR3 is TGCAGCGTTGAGGGCGAGTGGAGCACAGATACGCAGTATTTT. It specifies CSVEGEWSTDTQYF.

This clone has only a few counts. The chain links TRBV6-5 to TRBJ2-7, with 8 bases identical to TRBD1. This CDR3 is built from 14 residues. Trimming removed 5 bases from V and 0 bases from J; junction bases left unmatched: 3. Germline values: CDR1 MNHEY, CDR2 SVGAGI. Here the CDR3 DNA reads TGTGCCAGCAGTCAGGGGGCTTACTCCTACGAGCAGTACTTC. Amino acids: CASSQGAYSYEQYF.

The chain recombines TRBV21-1 with TRBJ2-1; the tabulated D call, TRBD1, remains unverified against the DNA. TRBV21-1 counts as a pseudogene. The CDR3 length is 15 residues. CDR3 amino acids: CASSKDRTGYDEQFF. In DNA, the CDR3 is TGTGCCAGCAGCAAAGACCGGACAGGGTACGATGAGCAGTTCTTC.

The V gene is TRBV7-2, the J gene TRBJ1-1; 8 nucleotides align to TRBD1. The ends lost 0 bases at V and 2 bases at J; junction bases unmatched: 5. The CDR3 covers 16 residues. Germline values: CDR1 SGHTA, CDR2 FQGNSA. For the CDR3, the DNA is TGTGCCAGCAGCTTAGCGTGGACAGGGTATAACACTGAAGCTTTCTTT. Translating gives CASSLAWTGYNTEAFF.

This clone was detected a few times. The rearrangement links TRBV9 to TRBJ2-3; TRBD2 might be the D (7 bases). CDR1 and CDR2 (germline): SGDLS, YYNGEE. The CDR3 is made up of 17 amino acids. Trimming removed 2 bases from V and 0 bases from J, with 16 bases in between. The CDR3 DNA reads TGTGCCAGCAGCGTTGGGGGGGCGGACACTAGCACAGATACGCAGTATTTT. Translation gives CASSVGGADTSTDTQYF.

The chain links TRBV24-1 to TRBJ1-5; the match to TRBD1 covers 10 bases. J was trimmed by 5 bases and V by 6 bases; bases with no gene match: 3. The CDR3 contains 14 residues. The V gene's germline CDR1 is KGHDR and CDR2 SFDVKD. This CDR3 reads CATSPGQGYQPQHF. CDR3 bases: TGTGCCACCAGTCCGGGACAGGGGTATCAGCCCCAGCATTTT.

Worth noting for this clone: This same CDR3 is encoded by further DNA sequences in the sample. This chain joins TRBV11-3 and TRBJ2-7, with 10 bases that match TRBD1. The CDR3 totals 16 residues. Germline V lookup: CDR1 SGHNT, CDR2 YENEEA. V shed 0 bases and J 2 bases; nucleotides not matched to a gene: 4. The CDR3 nucleotides read TGTGCCAGCAGCTTAGAACGGACAGGGGGGACCTACGAGCAGTACTTC. Translated: CASSLERTGGTYEQYF.

This chain connects TRBV9 to TRBJ2-3, with 7 positions matching TRBD2. Germline CDR1 reads SGDLS; CDR2 reads YYNGEE. The CDR3 spans 14 residues. Trimming took 4 bases from V and 0 from J; bases not matched to a gene: 2. The CDR3 sequence: CASSSSGSTDTQYF. The CDR3 nucleotides are TGTGCCAGCAGCAGTAGCGGGAGCACAGATACGCAGTATTTT. The whole variable domain, remainder taken from reference TRBV9 and TRBJ2-3, is DSGVTQTPKHLITATGQRVTLRCSPRSGDLSVYWYQQSLDQGLQFLIQYYNGEERAKGNILERFSAQQFPDLHSELNLSSLELGDSALYFCASSSSGSTDTQYFGPGTRLTVL.

The rearrangement links TRBV4-1 to TRBJ1-1; D perhaps matches TRBD1 (5 bases). Germline CDR1 MGHRA, CDR2 YSYEKL. This CDR3 comprises 14 residues. Deletions cut 0 bases from V and 3 bases from J, with 8 bases between. Written as DNA, the CDR3 is TGCGCCAGCAGCCAAGAAAGGGGTGACACTGAAGCTTTCTTT. Translation: CASSQERGDTEAFF.

The chain couples TRBV10-3 to TRBJ1-2; D is possibly TRBD1 (6 bases). V was clipped by 1 base and J by 2 bases, with 11 bases between them. Germline V CDR1 and CDR2: ENHRY, SYGVKD. The CDR3 totals 15 residues. CDR3 protein: CAISEFPGQNYGYTF. The DNA for the CDR3 is TGTGCCATCAGTGAGTTCCCCGGACAGAACTATGGCTACACCTTC.